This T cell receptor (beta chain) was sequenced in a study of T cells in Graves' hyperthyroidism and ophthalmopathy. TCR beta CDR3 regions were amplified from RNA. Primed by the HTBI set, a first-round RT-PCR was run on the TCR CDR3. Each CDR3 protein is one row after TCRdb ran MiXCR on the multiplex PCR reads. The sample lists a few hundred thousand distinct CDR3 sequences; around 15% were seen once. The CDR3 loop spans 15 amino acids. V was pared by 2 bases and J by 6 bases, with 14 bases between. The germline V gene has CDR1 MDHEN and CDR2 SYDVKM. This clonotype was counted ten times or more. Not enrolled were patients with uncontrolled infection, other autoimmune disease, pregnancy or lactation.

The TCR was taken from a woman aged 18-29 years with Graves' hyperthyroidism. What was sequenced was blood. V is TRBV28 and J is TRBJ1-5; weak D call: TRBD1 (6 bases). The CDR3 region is CASSLPQGLGQPQHF. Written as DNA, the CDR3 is TGTGCCAGCAGTTTACCACAGGGACTAGGTCAGCCCCAGCATTTT.